What follows are 28 T cell receptor beta chains derived from one specimen sequenced in a study of blood T cell repertoires in COVID-19. The protocol was immunoSEQ multiplex PCR, while the TCRdb copy is restricted to in-frame clones and leaves out a portion. This table holds some 59,000 clones, 60% to 80% found once. The sample was peripheral blood. These receptors came from a man older than 75 with active or convalescent COVID-19.

V usage is TRBV19 and J usage is TRBJ1-2; a weak D match, TRBD1 (6 bases). This CDR3 comprises 16 residues. Germline V gene sequence: CDR1 LNHDA, CDR2 SQIVND (reference sequence). The V gene lost 1 base and the J gene lost 4 bases, with 16 bases spanning the gap. The CDR3 protein is CASSIVGTQLSYGYTF. The CDR3, as DNA: TGTGCCAGTAGTATAGTTGGGACACAACTATCCTATGGCTACACCTTC. The entire variable domain, with the rest obtained from reference TRBV19 and TRBJ1-2, is as follows: DGGITQSPKYLFRKEGQNVTLSCEQNLNHDAMYWYRQDPGQGLRLIYYSQIVNDFQKGDIAEGYSVSREKKESFPLTVTSAQKNPTAFYLCASSIVGTQLSYGYTFGSGTRLTVV.

The genes are TRBV2 and TRBJ1-6, with D possibly being TRBD1 (6 bases). Germline V gene sequence: CDR1 SNHLY, CDR2 FYNNEI. The germline V and J ends were trimmed by 4 bases and 10 bases, with 11 bases remaining between them. The CDR3 covers 13 residues. CDR3 sequence: CASSANRESPLHF. The DNA of the CDR3 is TGTGCCAGCAGTGCAAACAGGGAATCACCCCTCCACTTT.

The chain joins TRBV9 to TRBJ2-2; 7 bases match TRBD2. The CDR3 runs 16 residues. J gave up 3 bases and V 4 bases, and 9 bases lay outside the gene matches. Germline V lookup: CDR1 SGDLS, CDR2 YYNGEE. CDR3 sequence: CASSIQLATDTGELFF. The CDR3, as DNA: TGTGCCAGCAGCATTCAACTAGCGACTGACACCGGGGAGCTGTTTTTT.

V is TRBV30 and J is TRBJ1-2; no definite D call. CDR3 length equals 12 residues. Germline V CDR1 and CDR2: GTSNPN, SVGIG (reference sequence). V was shortened by 5 bases and J by 8 bases, with 15 bases between the two germline ends. The CDR3 reads CAWDEGPGGYTF. The CDR3 DNA reads TGTGCCTGGGACGAAGGGCCGGGGGGCTACACCTTC.

A note on this clone: Other nucleotide sequences from this sample produce the same CDR3. The gene calls are TRBV7-2 and TRBJ1-2; D call uncertain. Trimming took off 5 bases at V and 8 bases at J, with 9 bases between the two ends. There are 11 residues in the CDR3. Germline-derived CDR1 and CDR2 are SGHTA and FQGNSA. In nucleotides, the CDR3 is TGTGCCAGCAGCCTTGCCGAGGGCTACACCTTC. Translated, it gives CASSLAEGYTF.

The rearrangement joins TRBV7-2 to TRBJ1-1; unclear D gene. V gave up 1 base and J gave up 7 bases, with 16 bases separating them. The CDR3 runs 15 residues. CDR1 SGHTA and CDR2 FQGNSA come from the germline V gene. The CDR3 sequence: CASSLGGLPLVEAFF. DNA of the CDR3: TGTGCCAGCAGCTTAGGCGGTCTGCCCCTTGTTGAAGCTTTCTTT.

The rearrangement links TRBV11-2 to TRBJ2-7, with D possibly matching TRBD1 (6 bases). Looked up from germline, CDR1 is SGHAT and CDR2 is FQNNGV. The CDR3 sequence is 18 residues long. V was pared by 5 bases and J by 4 bases, with 27 bases between. The CDR3 protein is CASSPRPTGSKRGYEQYF. DNA of the CDR3: TGTGCCAGCAGCCCCCGCCCGACAGGTTCGAAAAGGGGGTACGAGCAGTACTTC. The complete variable domain, with remaining parts taken from reference TRBV11-2 and TRBJ2-7, reads EAGVAQSPRYKIIEKRQSVAFWCNPISGHATLYWYQQILGQGPKLLIQFQNNGVVDDSQLPKDRFSAERLKGVDSTLKIQPAKLEDSAVYLCASSPRPTGSKRGYEQYFGPGTRLTVT.

This clone has a handful of counts. The DNA for the CDR3 is TGCGCCAGCAGCAGGGGAAGGGGAGGGTACGAGCAGTACTTC. Translating gives CASSRGRGGYEQYF. The chain combines TRBV5-1 with TRBJ2-7, with 7 bases lining up with TRBD2. Germline values: CDR1 SGHRS, CDR2 YFSETQ. Trimming cost V 4 bases and J 4 bases; bases outside gene matches: 8. This CDR3 is 14 amino acids long.

The V gene is TRBV7-9, the J gene TRBJ1-6, with a possible D match to TRBD1 (6 bases). Trimming cost V 5 bases and J 9 bases, with 17 bases left between them. The CDR3 is 15 residues long. Germline V gene data show CDR1 as SEHNR and CDR2 as FQNEAQ (reference sequence). CDR3 in amino acids: CASSPHREGGSPLHF. CDR3 nucleotide sequence: TGTGCCAGCAGCCCCCACAGGGAGGGCGGTTCACCCCTCCACTTT.

The chain carries TRBV19 and TRBJ2-1, with 8 positions matching TRBD1. Germline V gives CDR1 LNHDA, CDR2 SQIVND (reference sequence). The CDR3 loop spans 14 amino acids. With V trimmed by 6 bases and J by 8 bases, 9 bases remained unmatched. The CDR3 DNA sequence: TGTGCCAGTAGCCAAAGGACAGGGCGGGATGAGCAGTTCTTC. This encodes CASSQRTGRDEQFF. Variable domain in full (rest from reference TRBV19 and TRBJ2-1): DGGITQSPKYLFRKEGQNVTLSCEQNLNHDAMYWYRQDPGQGLRLIYYSQIVNDFQKGDIAEGYSVSREKKESFPLTVTSAQKNPTAFYLCASSQRTGRDEQFFGPGTRLTVL.

The table lists this clone with a count of one. This sequence joins TRBV19 and TRBJ1-1; a weak D match, TRBD1 (6 bases). Trimming stripped 6 bases from V and 4 bases from J, with 15 bases between. There are 14 residues in the CDR3. The germline gives CDR1 LNHDA, CDR2 SQIVND (reference sequence). CDR3 loop: CASRRGGGPTEAFF. CDR3 nucleotide sequence: TGTGCCAGTAGGCGAGGGGGGGGGCCCACTGAAGCTTTCTTT.

The chain couples TRBV9 to TRBJ1-3; 10 bases match TRBD1. V was clipped by 0 bases and J by 4 bases; unmatched bases: 4. Germline CDR1 and CDR2: SGDLS and YYNGEE. There are 16 residues in the CDR3. The CDR3: CASSVGQGALGNTIYF. The CDR3 DNA follows: TGTGCCAGCAGCGTAGGACAGGGGGCACTGGGAAACACCATATATTTT.

The chain combines TRBV28 with TRBJ2-7; D might be TRBD1 (6 bases). Looked up from germline, CDR1 is MDHEN and CDR2 is SYDVKM. This CDR3 comprises 15 residues. V was cut by 6 bases and J by 0 bases, with 15 bases left in between. The CDR3 region has the DNA TGTGCCAGCAGCAGCCCCTGGGGGCACTCCTACGAGCAGTACTTC. It yields the protein CASSSPWGHSYEQYF. Looking up the rest from reference TRBV28 and TRBJ2-7 gives the full variable domain: DVKVTQSSRYLVKRTGEKVFLECVQDMDHENMFWYRQDPGLGLRLIYFSYDVKMKEKGDIPEGYSVSREKKERFSLILESASTNQTSMYLCASSSPWGHSYEQYFGPGTRLTVT.

The chain employs TRBV30 and TRBJ2-7, with D possibly being TRBD1 (6 bases). V was pared by 7 bases and J by 2 bases, with 21 bases between. The CDR3 totals 15 residues. Germline assignment: CDR1 GTSNPN and CDR2 SVGIG (reference sequence). CDR3 in DNA: TGTGCCTCACCCCCCCCGGGACAACAAACCTACGAGCAGTACTTC. It codes for CASPPPGQQTYEQYF. The full variable domain, with the rest looked up from reference TRBV30 and TRBJ2-7, is SQTIHQWPATLVQPVGSPLSLECTVEGTSNPNLYWYRQAAGRGLQLLFYSVGIGQISSEVPQNLSASRPQDRQFILSSKKLLLSDSGFYLCASPPPGQQTYEQYFGPGTRLTVT.

This chain joins TRBV5-1 and TRBJ2-2, with TRBD2 as a possible D gene (6 bases). Germline V gene lookup returns CDR1 SGHRS and CDR2 YFSETQ. The CDR3 runs to 17 residues. V was cut by 7 bases and J by 6 bases, with 25 bases left in between. This chain's CDR3 is CASVLGGFTRNPGELFF. Written as DNA, the CDR3 is TGCGCCAGCGTCCTTGGGGGGTTCACCCGAAACCCCGGGGAGCTGTTTTTT.

The chain is built from TRBV7-9 and TRBJ2-5, with 9 bases lining up with TRBD1. Per the germline V gene, CDR1 is SEHNR and CDR2 is FQNEAQ (reference sequence). The CDR3 runs 14 residues. J gave up 6 bases and V 4 bases, and 6 bases lay outside the gene matches. The CDR3, as DNA: TGTGCCAGCAGCTCTACAGGGGGCGCGAAGACCCAGTACTTC. Translated, it gives CASSSTGGAKTQYF.

The V gene is TRBV6-2 or TRBV6-3, the J gene TRBJ2-1; D possibly corresponds to TRBD2 (6 bases). CDR1 is MNHEY and CDR2 is SVGEGT in the germline V gene. V lost 5 bases, J lost 4 bases, and 9 bases lay in between. The CDR3 runs 13 residues. The CDR3: CASSLSGYNEQFF. In DNA form, the CDR3 reads TGTGCCAGCAGTCTTAGCGGATACAATGAGCAGTTCTTC.

V is TRBV7-9 and J is TRBJ1-1; tentative D call: TRBD1 (5 bases). CDR1 is SEHNR, CDR2 FQNEAQ, per germline (reference sequence). The CDR3 is 14 amino acids. Trimming took off 5 bases at V and 5 bases at J, with 15 bases between the two ends. As DNA, the CDR3 is TGTGCCAGCAGCAGGGGTTTCGGGGGGACTGAAGCTTTCTTT. Translating gives CASSRGFGGTEAFF.

This chain links TRBV6-2 or TRBV6-3 with TRBJ1-2; TRBD1 matches at 7 bases. The germline gives CDR1 MNHEY, CDR2 SVGEGT. The V and J ends lost 6 bases and 8 bases, in that order; junction bases with no gene match: 9. CDR3 length equals 13 residues. DNA of the CDR3: TGTGCCAGCAGCTCAGACAGGGTAGGGGGCTACACCTTC. Encoded protein: CASSSDRVGGYTF.

The rearrangement joins TRBV6-5 to TRBJ2-5; D might be TRBD1 (6 bases). Looked up from germline, CDR1 is MNHEY and CDR2 is SVGAGI. Trimming stripped 10 bases from V and 2 bases from J, with 20 bases between. The CDR3 loop spans 15 amino acids. The CDR3 DNA reads as TGTGCCACACGTCGACCAGGGGATACTCAAGAGACCCAGTACTTC. Its translation is CATRRPGDTQETQYF.

The chain has TRBV6-2 or TRBV6-3 and TRBJ1-6; TRBD1 matches 7 bases. Unmatched junction bases numbered 4, after V lost 4 bases and J lost 13 bases. Germline lookup yields CDR1 MNHEY and CDR2 SVGEGT. The CDR3 covers 12 residues. CDR3 sequence (DNA): TGTGCCAGCAGTTTTCTGACAGGGCCCCTCCACTTT. This encodes CASSFLTGPLHF.

This clone was picked up many times. J is TRBJ1-2 and V is TRBV7-9; unclear D gene. The CDR3 is 12 residues long. The V end lost 4 bases, the J end lost 8 bases, and 11 bases lay between the germline ends. Germline lookup yields CDR1 SEHNR and CDR2 FQNEAQ (reference sequence). CDR3 DNA sequence: TGTGCCAGCAGCTACAAAAGTGAAGGCTACACCTTC. This sequence encodes CASSYKSEGYTF. The variable domain in full, completed from reference TRBV7-9 and TRBJ1-2, reads DTGVSQNPRHKITKRGQNVTFRCDPISEHNRLYWYRQTLGQGPEFLTYFQNEAQLEKSRLLSDRFSAERPKGSFSTLEIQRTEQGDSAMYLCASSYKSEGYTFGSGTRLTVV.

V usage is TRBV7-9 and J usage is TRBJ2-3, with D perhaps matching TRBD2 (7 bases). The germline V gene encodes CDR1 SEHNR and CDR2 FQNEAQ (reference sequence). The CDR3 totals 16 residues. Trimming left V 5 bases short and J 1 base short, with 16 bases between. This CDR3 reads CASSKGVAGGTDTQYF. As DNA, the CDR3 is TGTGCCAGCAGCAAGGGGGTAGCGGGCGGCACAGATACGCAGTATTTT.

The chain uses TRBV3-1 (or the pseudogene TRBV3-2) and TRBJ1-4; possibly TRBD1 for D (5 bases). CDR1 is LGHDT and CDR2 is YNNKEL in the germline V gene (reference sequence). This CDR3 region has 18 residues. V was cut by 1 base and J by 2 bases, with 17 bases left in between. CDR3 bases: TGTGCCAGCAGCCAAGGCTTATCTGCAGGGTTTACTAATGAAAAACTGTTTTTT. Encoded protein: CASSQGLSAGFTNEKLFF.

The J gene is TRBJ2-7, the V gene TRBV2, with TRBD1 as a possible D gene (5 bases). V lost 4 bases and J 2 bases, leaving 12 bases between the germline ends. This CDR3 contains 14 residues. Germline CDR1 is SNHLY and CDR2 is FYNNEI. CDR3 sequence (DNA): TGTGCCAGCAGTGGATCAGGGTGGGCCTACGAGCAGTACTTC. This encodes CASSGSGWAYEQYF.

The chain employs TRBV10-3 and TRBJ1-5; TRBD1 agrees at 8 bases. CDR1 ENHRY and CDR2 SYGVKD come from the germline V gene. The CDR3 runs to 16 residues. J was trimmed by 1 base and V by 9 bases; bases with no gene match: 11. For the CDR3, the DNA is TGTGCCATTCAGGGGGCAGGGAAAGGGAGCAATCAGCCCCAGCATTTT. Its translation is CAIQGAGKGSNQPQHF.

This chain connects TRBV3-1 (or the pseudogene TRBV3-2) to TRBJ2-5; D is undetermined. Germline CDR1 LGHDT, CDR2 YNNKEL (reference sequence). The CDR3 runs 13 residues. Trimming removed 3 bases at V and 5 bases at J, with 10 bases between. CDR3: CASSHPSRETQYF. The CDR3 nucleotides read TGTGCCAGCAGCCATCCCTCTCGGGAGACCCAGTACTTC.

This clone came up once. The V and J genes are TRBV5-4 and TRBJ2-3; 10 nucleotides line up with TRBD2. The length of the CDR3 is 16 residues. The V gene end was trimmed by 2 bases and the J gene end by 5 bases; junction bases not matched to a gene: 8. Germline V gene data show CDR1 as SGHNT and CDR2 as YYREEE (reference sequence). In DNA form, the CDR3 reads TGTGCCAGCAGCTTAACTAGCGGGACCAGCCGAGATACGCAGTATTTT. This gives the protein CASSLTSGTSRDTQYF.